The 3 T cell receptor beta chains reported below all come from one sample, sequenced in a study of T-cell reconstitution after alpha-beta-depleted transplantation in children (dated by TCRdb to the mid-2010s). Library prep was done by PCR. The sample was run on an Illumina HiSeq 2500. TCR library preparation used molecular barcoding, with unique molecular identifiers applied to normalize quantification of the TCRbeta repertoire. The public reads were reanalyzed by TCRdb: fastp trimming at Q25, MiXCR alignment, in-frame beta chains only. Here each entry gathers all rows of one CDR3 protein and keeps the most common genes and DNA. Present in this sample are over 200,000 distinct CDR3 sequences, approximately 9% of which were seen just once. The leading ten clones occupy about 6% of the sample. This specimen was PBMCs from the stem cell graft donor, taken from the stem cell graft. These receptors were obtained from a human donor who donated a stem cell graft to a child with acute lymphoblastic leukemia.

This clonotype was detected many times. This rearrangement joins TRBV5-1 to TRBJ2-7, with a weak D call TRBD2 (6 bases). Trimming pared 4 bases from V and 4 bases from J, leaving 18 bases between. The CDR3 spans 15 residues. Germline assignment: CDR1 SGHRS and CDR2 YFSETQ. CDR3 coding DNA: TGCGCCAGCAGCACGCCCCAGGGTCGGGAGTACGAGCAGTACTTC. This sequence encodes CASSTPQGREYEQYF.

The chain carries TRBV25-1 and TRBJ1-2; TRBD1 agrees at 9 bases. After removal of 6 bases from V and 4 bases from J, the junction contained 9 bases not matched to a gene. The length of the CDR3 is 15 residues. The germline V gene encodes CDR1 MGHDK and CDR2 SYGVNS. The chain's CDR3 is CASSWTGERVYGYTF. In DNA form, the CDR3 reads TGTGCCAGCAGCTGGACAGGGGAGCGCGTCTATGGCTACACCTTC.

This clonotype was detected once. V gene TRBV3-1 combines with J gene TRBJ1-4; tentative D call: TRBD1 (5 bases). The CDR3 loop spans 14 amino acids. Trimming pared 4 bases from V and 5 bases from J, leaving 11 bases between. Germline assignment: CDR1 LGHDT and CDR2 YNNKEL (reference sequence). The CDR3 DNA follows: TGTGCCAGCAGCCGACGGGGGAGAAATGAAAAACTGTTTTTT. Translating it yields CASSRRGRNEKLFF.